The clone carrying this T cell receptor beta chain showed up many times. Its antigen remains unknown. Germline V gene lookup returns CDR1 SGHKS and CDR2 YYEKEE (reference sequence). Trimming removed 4 bases from V and 5 bases from J, with 10 bases in between. This CDR3 is built from 12 residues. This sample was included in a study of T-cell reconstitution after alpha-beta-depleted transplantation in children. Points from the study as a whole: Two months or so post-transplant, alpha-beta T cells reportedly derived from several hundred expanded graft clones. There were some patients whose high TCRbeta diversity at day 60 came from surviving recipient T cells and thymic progenitors.

Preparation of the TCRbeta library used unique molecular identifiers. TCRdb recomputed calls from the PCR reads with MiXCR, one row per CDR3 protein. Among some 200,000 distinct CDR3 sequences listed, approximately 10% were seen once. The genes are TRBV5-5 and TRBJ2-7, with a possible D match to TRBD2 (6 bases). The clonotype originates from a child younger than two with acute myeloid leukemia, due to receive a stem cell transplant. Sequences were derived from PBMCs, sampled before TCRalphabeta/CD19-depleted stem cell transplant. The CDR3 loop reads CASSLGLDEQYF. The CDR3, as DNA: TGTGCCAGCAGCCTGGGACTGGACGAGCAGTACTTC.